Here is one T cell receptor beta chain with its context. Antigen: not known. The source of the sample is a study of cytomegalovirus exposure and HLA in healthy donors. General study points: It was 150 to 200 TCR beta chains that were listed as cytomegalovirus-associated. In an earlier analysis, about 90% or about 30%: the productive usage of most TCR beta V segments.

Primers: 60 Vbeta forward and 13 Jbeta reverse. Clones were sequenced by immunoSEQ multiplex PCR, and TCRdb holds only the in-frame ones, with some missing. The table has under 200,000 clones, around 68% seen once; the top ten hold roughly 2.7%. CDR3 length: 15 amino acids. Germline V gene sequence: CDR1 MNHEY, CDR2 SVGAGI. With V trimmed by 8 bases and J by 1 base, 6 bases remained unmatched. The V and J genes are TRBV6-5 and TRBJ2-2; 8 bases agree with TRBD2. The receptor was isolated from a woman between 40 and 55 years old in good health and CMV-seropositive. Sequencing was done on a sample of PBMCs. CDR3 bases: TGTGCCAGCTCCATAGCGGGGTTGAACACCGGGGAGCTGTTTTTT. It yields the protein CASSIAGLNTGELFF.